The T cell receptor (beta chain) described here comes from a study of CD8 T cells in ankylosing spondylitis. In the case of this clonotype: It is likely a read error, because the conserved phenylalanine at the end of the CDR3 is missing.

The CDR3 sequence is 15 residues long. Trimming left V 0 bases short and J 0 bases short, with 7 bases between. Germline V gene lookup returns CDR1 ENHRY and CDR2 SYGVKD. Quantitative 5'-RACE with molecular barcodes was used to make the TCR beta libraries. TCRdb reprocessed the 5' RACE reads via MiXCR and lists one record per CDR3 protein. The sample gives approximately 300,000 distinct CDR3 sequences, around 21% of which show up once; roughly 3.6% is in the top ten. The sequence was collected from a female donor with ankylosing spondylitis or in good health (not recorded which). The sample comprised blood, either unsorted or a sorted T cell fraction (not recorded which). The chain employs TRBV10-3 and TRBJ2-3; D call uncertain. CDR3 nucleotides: TGTGCCATCAGTGAGTCCTGGGTTAGCACAGATACGCAGTATGTT. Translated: CAISESWVSTDTQYV.